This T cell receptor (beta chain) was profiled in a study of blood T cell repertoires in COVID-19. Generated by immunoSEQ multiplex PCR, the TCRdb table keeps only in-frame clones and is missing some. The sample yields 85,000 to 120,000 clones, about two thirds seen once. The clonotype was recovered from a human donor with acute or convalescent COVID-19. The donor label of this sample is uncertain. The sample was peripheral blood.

The DNA of the CDR3 is TGTGCCAGCAGTGAATTTGGGGGGGGAGAGACCCAGTACTTC. It specifies CASSEFGGGETQYF. V is TRBV6-1 and J is TRBJ2-5; the match to TRBD2 covers 7 bases. V gave up 2 bases and J gave up 4 bases; unmatched junction bases: 4. This CDR3 contains 14 residues. Germline loops: CDR1 MNHNS, CDR2 SASEGT.